There are many counts of the clone carrying this T cell receptor (beta chain). Time point meaning: persistent/refractory GD, antithyroid drugs over 5 years with positive TRAb. There was RNA extracted from PBMCs, and the TCR library was made from it. This entry is derived from a study of regulatory T cells in long-lasting Graves disease. Sequencing libraries for TCR beta were prepared with iRepertoire HTBI primers and Arm-PCR of CDR3 regions. TCRdb re-derived calls from the multiplex PCR reads in MiXCR, one entry per CDR3 protein. The sample contains some 370,000 distinct CDR3 sequences, roughly 20% of which appear only once. Germline V lookup: CDR1 SGHAT, CDR2 FQNNGV. Deletions cut 5 bases from V and 2 bases from J, with 18 bases between. The CDR3 consists of 16 residues.

V usage is TRBV11-2 and J usage is TRBJ2-5; D is possibly TRBD1 (6 bases). The receptor was derived from a female donor with Graves disease. The sequencing here drew on peripheral blood mononuclear cells (PBMCs), taken when the disease was refractory, from a patient treated with antithyroid drugs. The CDR3 DNA follows: TGTGCCAGCAGCCTTGCATGGGGCAGGGGACAAGAGACCCAGTACTTC. Amino acid sequence: CASSLAWGRGQETQYF.